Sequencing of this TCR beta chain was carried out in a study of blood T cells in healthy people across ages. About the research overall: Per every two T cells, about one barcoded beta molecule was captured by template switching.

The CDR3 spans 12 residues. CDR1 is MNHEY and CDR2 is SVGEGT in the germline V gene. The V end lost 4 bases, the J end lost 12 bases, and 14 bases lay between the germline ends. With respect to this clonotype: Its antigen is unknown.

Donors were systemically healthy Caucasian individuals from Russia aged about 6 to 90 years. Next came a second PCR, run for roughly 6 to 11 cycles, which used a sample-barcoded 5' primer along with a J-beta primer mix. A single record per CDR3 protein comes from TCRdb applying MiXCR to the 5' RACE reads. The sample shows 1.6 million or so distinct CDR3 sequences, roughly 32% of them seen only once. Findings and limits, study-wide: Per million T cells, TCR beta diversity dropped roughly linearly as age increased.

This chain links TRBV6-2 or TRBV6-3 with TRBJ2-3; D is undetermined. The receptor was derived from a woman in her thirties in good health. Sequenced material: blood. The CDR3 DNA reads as TGTGCCAGCAGTTCCCATAAGCGATTTCAGTATTTT. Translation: CASSSHKRFQYF.